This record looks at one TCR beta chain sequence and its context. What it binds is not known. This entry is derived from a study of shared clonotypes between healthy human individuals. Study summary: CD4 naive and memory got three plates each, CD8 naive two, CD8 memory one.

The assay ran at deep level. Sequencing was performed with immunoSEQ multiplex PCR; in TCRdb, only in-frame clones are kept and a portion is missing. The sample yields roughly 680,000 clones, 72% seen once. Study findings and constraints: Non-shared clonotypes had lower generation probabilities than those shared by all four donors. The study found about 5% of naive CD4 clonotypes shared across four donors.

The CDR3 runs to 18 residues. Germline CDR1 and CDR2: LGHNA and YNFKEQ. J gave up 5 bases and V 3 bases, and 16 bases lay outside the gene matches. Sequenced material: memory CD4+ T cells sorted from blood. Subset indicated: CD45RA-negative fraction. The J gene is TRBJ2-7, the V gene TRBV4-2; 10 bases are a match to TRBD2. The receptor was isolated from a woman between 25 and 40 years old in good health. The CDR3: CASSHLSGTSESANEQYF. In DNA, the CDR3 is TGTGCCAGCAGCCACCTATCCGGGACTAGCGAGTCTGCCAACGAGCAGTACTTC.